A selection of T cell receptor beta chains follows, all from one sample in a study of tumor-infiltrating lymphocytes in primary liver carcinoma. TCRdb analysed the multiplex PCR reads with MiXCR anew, one entry per CDR3 protein. The table records around 56,000 distinct CDR3 sequences, roughly 70% of them present only once. The sample consisted of liver tumor tissue from sampling region 2. Receptors were obtained from a man in his forties with primary liver carcinoma and hepatitis B virus infection. CDR3s include the opening cysteine and the closing phenylalanine or tryptophan. The D gene is left open where the match is weak. Not every row has a clone size; where given, it reads once, few, many or a size class.

j_call v_call clone_size d_call cdr3_aa cdr3_nt
TRBJ2-2 TRBV5-4 - TRBD2 CASSLQLAGKNTGELFF TGTGCCAGCAGCTTGCAGCTAGCGGGAAAGAACACCGGGGAGCTGTTTTTT
TRBJ2-1 TRBV10-1 - - CAPVEKETWGIWGHNEQFF TGCGCCCCCGTCGAGAAGGAGACATGGGGTATATGGGGCCACAATGAGCAGTTCTTC
TRBJ2-2 TRBV7-3 many TRBD2 CASSPRRLAGVRGPNTGELFF TGTGCCAGCAGCCCCCGTAGATTAGCGGGAGTACGAGGGCCGAACACCGGGGAGCTGTTTTTT
TRBJ2-1 TRBV11-2 - - CTSNRAYNEQFF TGTACCAGCAACAGGGCCTACAATGAACAGTTCTTC
TRBJ1-4 TRBV11-2 - - CASGKTPVGTNEKLSF TGTGCCAGCGGCAAGACTCCAGTAGGAACAAATGAAAAACTATCTTTT
TRBJ1-1 TRBV12-3/TRBV12-4 many TRBD1 CASSLRDRSDMNTEAFF TGTGCCAGCAGTCTCCGGGACAGGAGCGACATGAACACTGAAGCTTTCTTT
TRBJ2-5 TRBV7-9 - - CASSLEENWGTQYF TGTGCCAGCAGCTTAGAGGAGAACTGGGGGACCCAGTACTTC
TRBJ1-6 TRBV12-3/TRBV12-4 - - CTNSLMNSPLHF TGTACCAACAGTTTAATGAATTCACCCCTCCACTTT
TRBJ2-3 TRBV4-1 few - CASSQATAPSTYSTDTQYF TGCGCCAGTAGCCAAGCCACTGCGCCGTCTACGTATAGCACAGATACGCAGTATTTT
TRBJ1-2 TRBV4-1 many - CASSPSTGLNYGYTF TGCGCCAGCAGCCCGTCCACTGGACTCAACTATGGCTACACCTTC